This TCR beta chain was recorded in a study of T cell responses to AZD1222 COVID-19 vaccine (dated by TCRdb to 2020 to 2023). For context, the study as a whole: Because spike-specific TCR depth and breadth did not differ between the two schedules, AZD1222 recipients who got a second dose at roughly 4 weeks were pooled with those who got a second dose at roughly 12 weeks. Enrollment into the trials was organized by age into subgroups of 18-55, 56-69 and 70-plus years, and those subgroups contained about 160, 30 and 59 TCR-sequenced participants, respectively. TCR sequencing covered approximately 230 trial participants: some 210 given two doses of AZD1222 and 26 given two doses of MenACWY control vaccine. What the authors observed across the whole study: In the small 56-69-year group, the increase in depth fell short of significance, most likely because of low power. Nearly half of unique spike-specific TCRs reportedly recognized epitopes outside regions mutated in the B.1.351 and B.1.1.7 variants. Because no day 14 peak-response samples were available, the repertoires could be characterized only after the peak T cell response. Conclusions about previously exposed vaccinees are limited, since just 6 or 7 AZD1222 recipients were seropositive for SARS-CoV-2 at baseline. The vaccine-associated CD4 TCRs covered the entire spike protein, and the dominant responses fell in regions 160-218 and 743-854. A significant rise in spike-specific TCR breadth and depth was observed after two AZD1222 doses relative to day 0 and relative to MenACWY recipients. Most participants were white British and females outnumbered males, and the authors suggested that clonal diversity may have been underestimated.

Its CDR3 holds 14 amino acids, cysteine through phenylalanine. The entry retains the CDR3 DNA only, 42 bases that are in frame from base 1. As encoded in the germline V gene (reference sequence), CDR1 is MNHEY while CDR2 is SMNVEV. V and J are trimmed by 5 bases and 3 bases, and the gene matches miss 4 bases of the junction. The sample's time point label, decoded: baseline before first vaccination. Vaccinee samples were obtained from the UK trials COV001 and COV002, which included a single-blind randomized controlled phase 2/3 trial of AZD1222 (ChAdOx1 nCoV-19) in healthy adults. For TCRbeta chain sequencing, PBMC samples were collected from trial participants at day 0 and at day 28 after the second dose. The CDR3 regions of human TCRbeta chains were analyzed by immunosequencing. In the authors' own workflow: TCRs in the repertoires were matched against a reference library of SARS-CoV-2-specific TCRs that had been generated with the MIRA antigen-specificity platform. Breadth was defined as the fraction of unique TCRs that were SARS-CoV-2-associated. Depth was defined as the fraction of total T cells that were SARS-CoV-2-associated. Each spike-specific TCR was assigned to its reactive spike region and to a CD4 or CD8 class using the MIRA data. Log10-transformed breadth and depth values were compared by one-way ANOVA with Sidak's multiple comparisons tests. Held by TCRdb, this immuneACCESS table contains in-frame sequences only and omits some clones. Under half of the omission traces to an unresolved V gene where checked; the cause of the rest is unknown. The V and J calls and clone size are taken from that table; D and trimming were inferred from the DNA. The sample yields 100,000 to 150,000 clones; over 75% were counted once. The top ten hold 6.5% to 8.5% of the sample.

A word on this clone: No cognate antigen has been identified for it. The record has no base qualities; no much larger clone is one base away.

This clonotype originated in an adult in good health. The rearrangement combines TRBV27 with TRBJ2-3, and TRBD1 aligns with 8 junction nucleotides. This material consisted of peripheral blood, taken on day 0 of AZD1222 vaccination. The CDR3 in this case is CASSRTGGTDTQYF. The nucleotides are TGTGCCAGCAGTCGCACAGGGGGGACAGATACGCAGTATTTT.